This paragraph covers one T cell receptor (beta chain) sequence. Those enrolled in Seattle joined during active infection and were followed longitudinally afterward. The CDR3 has 15 residues. Looked up from germline, CDR1 is SGHNT and CDR2 is YENEEA. The ends were cut back, 4 bases at V and 4 bases at J, with 13 bases in the middle. As handled by the study authors: Quantification of nucleated cells was approximated via reference gene primer amplification. TCRdb keeps only in-frame clones here, not all; method: immunoSEQ multiplex PCR. Clone size and the V and J calls come from that table; the DNA yielded D and trimming. The sample gives 120,000 to 150,000 clones, about 85% of which show up once; under 3% is in the top ten. This specimen belongs to a study of blood T cell repertoires in COVID-19. Study summary: The cDNA or gDNA used as material had been derived from T cells, B-cell-depleted T cells, or PBMCs.

The genes are TRBV11-3 and TRBJ2-2, with D perhaps matching TRBD1 (6 bases). The sample comprised peripheral blood. The clonotype originates from a human donor with COVID-19, enrolled during active disease. The donor label of this sample is uncertain. The CDR3 sequence is CASSSRTVATGELFF. The CDR3 DNA follows: TGTGCCAGCAGCTCCCGGACAGTAGCCACCGGGGAGCTGTTTTTT.